Presented here are 12 T cell receptor beta chains from one specimen sequenced in a study of blood T cells in healthy people across ages (dated by TCRdb to the mid-2010s). Library preparation employed 5' RACE. These reads were obtained on an Illumina HiSeq 2500. The second PCR ran for roughly 7 to 11 cycles and used a J-beta primer mix along with a sample-barcoded 5' primer. Using fastp at Q25 and MiXCR, TCRdb reprocessed the public reads and kept productive beta chains. CDR3 protein sequences are deduplicated, and each keeps its most common genes and DNA. This sample has 660,000 or so distinct CDR3 sequences in its table, and around 54% of those were observed once. The top ten constitute roughly 34% of the sample. What was sequenced was blood. The receptors were sampled from a man aged 60-69 years in good health.

The chain employs TRBV20-1 and TRBJ2-1; 8 bases align to TRBD2. This CDR3 is 15 amino acids long. V lost 7 bases and J lost 0; bases outside the gene matches: 8. The germline gives CDR1 DFQATT, CDR2 SNEGSKA (reference sequence). In DNA form, the CDR3 reads TGCAGTGTCCCCTCCGGGGGGGGCTCCTACAATGAGCAGTTCTTC. This encodes CSVPSGGGSYNEQFF.

The sample holds a few counts of this clonotype. The chain uses TRBV20-1 and TRBJ1-2; D is unresolved. This CDR3 is built from 13 residues. Germline V gene data show CDR1 as DFQATT and CDR2 as SNEGSKA (reference sequence). With 4 bases removed from V and 0 bases from J, the gap between germline ends came to 9 bases. For the CDR3, the DNA is TGCAGTGCTATGGGTGGAACTAACTATGGCTACACCTTC. Translation gives CSAMGGTNYGYTF.

This rearrangement joins TRBV2 to TRBJ2-2; no reliable D call. Germline assignment: CDR1 SNHLY and CDR2 FYNNEI. The length of the CDR3 is 15 residues. V lost 5 bases and J lost 4, with 14 bases in between. CDR3 in DNA: TGTGCCAGCAGTACGATAACGAGAAGCACCGGGGAGCTGTTTTTT. Translation gives CASSTITRSTGELFF.

As DNA, the CDR3 is TGCAGCGCGGGCCTCTCCTACAATGAGCAGTACTTC. Protein: CSAGLSYNEQYF. The chain has TRBV29-1 and TRBJ2-1; D call uncertain. The J call is doubtful: the DNA matches TRBJ2-7 better. This CDR3 is 12 amino acids long. Germline-derived CDR1 and CDR2 are SQVTM and ANQGSEA.

This CDR3 reads CASSLRQDTDTQYF. The CDR3 nucleotides are TGTGCCAGCAGCTTAAGACAGGACACAGATACGCAGTATTTT. The V gene is TRBV7-9, the J gene TRBJ2-3, with a weak D call TRBD1 (6 bases). CDR1 and CDR2 from the germline V gene are SEHNR and FQNEAQ (reference sequence). The ends were cut back, 2 bases at V and 2 bases at J, with 8 bases in the middle. The CDR3 totals 14 residues.

The rearrangement joins TRBV18 to TRBJ2-7; D is possibly TRBD1 (6 bases). The CDR3 totals 17 residues. Trimming left V 4 bases short and J 3 bases short, with 22 bases between. The germline V gene has CDR1 KGHSH and CDR2 LQKENI. CDR3 sequence (DNA): TGTGCCAGCTCACGCGAAACAGGGTCCCGATCCGGCTACGAGCAGTACTTC. Its protein is CASSRETGSRSGYEQYF.

The V gene is TRBV7-2, the J gene TRBJ1-1; D remains unclear. This CDR3 is 14 amino acids long. V lost 0 bases to trimming and J lost 6 bases, with 11 bases between them. From germline, CDR1 is SGHTA and CDR2 FQGNSA. CDR3 bases: TGTGCCAGCAGCTTAGCGAGGGAGTGGGCTGAAGCTTTCTTT. It yields the protein CASSLAREWAEAFF.

The rearrangement joins TRBV20-1 to TRBJ1-4; possibly TRBD1 for D (6 bases). Germline lookup yields CDR1 DFQATT and CDR2 SNEGSKA (reference sequence). Trimming pared 1 base from V and 8 bases from J, leaving 20 bases between. The CDR3 has 16 residues. The CDR3 region is CSARGSAGALEEKLFF. CDR3 bases: TGCAGTGCTAGAGGGAGCGCGGGGGCTTTAGAGGAAAAACTGTTTTTT.

The chain combines TRBV7-2 with TRBJ2-1; the match to TRBD2 covers 12 bases. The CDR3 spans 16 residues. Germline CDR1 and CDR2: SGHTA and FQGNSA. The V gene end was trimmed by 1 base and the J gene end by 8 bases; junction bases not matched to a gene: 6. CDR3 residues: CASSLGASGGAYEQFF. The CDR3 bases are TGTGCCAGCAGCTTAGGGGCTAGCGGGGGGGCCTATGAGCAGTTCTTC.

The V gene is TRBV12-3 or TRBV12-4, the J gene TRBJ2-7; 7 bases are a match to TRBD1. The CDR3 is made up of 12 amino acids. J lost 4 bases, V lost 11 bases, and 8 bases had no gene match. DNA of the CDR3: TGTGCCGGCACACAGGGGCGGTACGAGCAGTACTTC. Translated: CAGTQGRYEQYF.

The chain uses TRBV20-1 and TRBJ2-5; D not certain. Judging by the DNA end, TRBJ2-7 fits better; the J call may be wrong. This CDR3 spans 14 amino acids. From germline, CDR1 is DFQATT and CDR2 SNEGSKA (reference sequence). This CDR3 is CSARVTPTAYEQYF. The CDR3 bases are TGCAGTGCTAGAGTAACCCCAACCGCCTACGAGCAGTACTTC.

This chain connects TRBV29-1 to TRBJ1-2; 12 bases agree with TRBD1. In germline, CDR1 is SQVTM, CDR2 ANQGSEA. V shed 6 bases and J 10 bases; nucleotides not matched to a gene: 3. CDR3 length: 11 residues. CDR3 amino acids: CSVRDRGPYTF. The CDR3 bases are TGCAGCGTCAGGGACAGGGGGCCCTACACCTTC. Variable domain in full (rest from reference TRBV29-1 and TRBJ1-2): SAVISQKPSRDICQRGTSLTIQCQVDSQVTMMFWYRQQPGQSLTLIATANQGSEATYESGFVIDKFPISRPNLTFSTLTVSNMSPEDSSIYLCSVRDRGPYTFGSGTRLTVV.